A single sample is the source of the 29 T cell receptor beta chains below, sequenced in a study of vaccination effects on CD4 cells after COVID-19. Sequencing was preceded by expansion of antigen-specific CD4+ T cells with viral peptide pools in the ViraFEST assay. Scientists isolated CD4+ T cells after a roughly ten-day culture period ended. Vaccine recipients had no previous SARS-CoV-2 infection; their nucleocapsid antibodies were negative. Profiled with immunoSEQ multiplex PCR; TCRdb holds only in-frame clones, not every one. The data contain 25,000 to 35,000 clones, 72% of them singletons. These receptors have no identified antigens. Sequencing used CD4+ T cells from PBMCs cultured with SARS-CoV-2 spike peptides, obtained before COVID-19 vaccination. These receptors all come from a human donor who received a COVID-19 vaccine.

The chain joins TRBV7-2 to TRBJ1-5; D is possibly TRBD1 (5 bases). Trimming cost V 1 base and J 0 bases, with 10 bases left between them. The CDR3 has 16 residues. Germline V lookup: CDR1 SGHTA, CDR2 FQGNSA. The CDR3 loop is CASSLVGVSSNQPQHF. In DNA form, the CDR3 reads TGTGCCAGCAGCTTAGTGGGGGTCAGTAGCAATCAGCCCCAGCATTTT.

V usage is TRBV24-1 and J usage is TRBJ1-2; D is unresolved. The CDR3 extends over 11 amino acids. V was trimmed by 9 bases and J by 8 bases, leaving 12 bases between them. Germline V gene sequence: CDR1 KGHDR, CDR2 SFDVKD. CDR3 residues: CATSTTGGYTF. CDR3 coding DNA: TGTGCCACCTCCACCACCGGGGGCTACACCTTC.

The chain combines TRBV3-1 (or the pseudogene TRBV3-2) with TRBJ1-1; D is unresolved. Per the germline V gene, CDR1 is LGHDT and CDR2 is YNNKEL (reference sequence). The CDR3 extends over 16 amino acids. Deletions cut 0 bases from V and 0 bases from J, with 11 bases between. CDR3 nucleotides: TGTGCCAGCAGCCAAGATTTAGGCAGACTGAACACTGAAGCTTTCTTT. This sequence encodes CASSQDLGRLNTEAFF.

This sequence joins TRBV24-1 and TRBJ2-1; 12 bases fit TRBD2. Per germline, CDR1 KGHDR and CDR2 SFDVKD. Trimming took 6 bases from V and 3 from J; bases not matched to a gene: 5. The CDR3 has 16 amino acids. CDR3 DNA sequence: TGTGCCACCAGTTCTAGCGGGGGGGTAAACTACAATGAGCAGTTCTTC. Translated, it gives CATSSSGGVNYNEQFF.

The V and J genes are TRBV4-1 and TRBJ2-6; D tentatively fits TRBD1 or TRBD2 (6 bases each). The CDR3 has 19 amino acids. Per the germline V gene, CDR1 is MGHRA and CDR2 is YSYEKL. V was trimmed by 0 bases and J by 3 bases, leaving 18 bases between them. CDR3 loop: CASSQDGLLRGDGANVLTF. CDR3 sequence (DNA): TGCGCCAGCAGCCAAGATGGTCTCTTGAGGGGGGATGGGGCCAACGTCCTGACTTTC.

The V gene is TRBV6-1, the J gene TRBJ1-2; TRBD1 might be the D (6 bases). Per the germline V gene, CDR1 is MNHNS and CDR2 is SASEGT. Trimming left V 2 bases short and J 1 base short, with 11 bases between. This CDR3 contains 15 residues. DNA of the CDR3: TGTGCCAGCAGTGAATCGCAGGGGCTTAACTATGGCTACACCTTC. It yields the protein CASSESQGLNYGYTF.

The chain couples TRBV25-1 to TRBJ2-7; D gene uncertain. This CDR3 spans 10 amino acids. The V end was cut by 0 bases, the J end by 6 bases, with 0 bases between. The V gene's germline CDR1 is MGHDK and CDR2 SYGVNS. CDR3 amino acids: CASSEYEQYF. Written as DNA, the CDR3 is TGTGCCAGCAGTGAATACGAGCAGTACTTC.

Only one count was recorded for this clone. The chain carries TRBV27 and TRBJ2-3, with 8 bases matching TRBD1. Unmatched junction bases numbered 6, after V lost 5 bases and J lost 8 bases. CDR1 and CDR2 (germline): MNHEY, SMNVEV (reference sequence). CDR3 length: 13 residues. CDR3 residues: CASSRGQGGTQYF. The CDR3 nucleotides are TGTGCCAGCAGTCGCGGACAGGGAGGTACGCAGTATTTT.

The chain couples TRBV6-1 to TRBJ2-1; the D gene is possibly TRBD2 (5 bases). The CDR3 is made up of 13 amino acids. The germline V gene encodes CDR1 MNHNS and CDR2 SASEGT. V was shortened by 2 bases and J by 9 bases, with 11 bases between the two germline ends. The CDR3 region has the DNA TGTGCCAGCAGTGAATTAGGGAGTTCTGAGCAGTTCTTC. Amino acid sequence: CASSELGSSEQFF.

This clone was observed a few times. J is TRBJ2-2 and V is TRBV9; 14 nucleotides agree with TRBD2. Trimming took 2 bases from V and 4 from J; bases not matched to a gene: 10. This CDR3 contains 19 residues. Germline CDR1 and CDR2: SGDLS and YYNGEE. CDR3 nucleotides: TGTGCCAGCAGCGTCCAAGGACTAGCGGGGGGAGGGCTCACCGGGGAGCTGTTTTTT. Amino acid sequence: CASSVQGLAGGGLTGELFF.

The chain is built from TRBV2 and TRBJ2-7; 8 bases are shared with TRBD1. There are 15 residues in the CDR3. Germline values: CDR1 SNHLY, CDR2 FYNNEI. V shed 2 bases and J 6 bases; nucleotides not matched to a gene: 9. The CDR3 DNA sequence: TGTGCCAGCAGTGAATCCATTCAGGGGGCTGGCGAGCAGTACTTC. Translated: CASSESIQGAGEQYF.

The chain carries TRBV5-4 and TRBJ2-1; 12 positions agree with TRBD2. CDR3 length equals 15 residues. Germline V gene data show CDR1 as SGHNT and CDR2 as YYREEE (reference sequence). V lost 3 bases to trimming and J lost 7 bases; unmatched junction nucleotides: 5. The CDR3 bases are TGTGCCAGCAGCTCAGCACTAGCGGGGGGTAATGAGCAGTTCTTC. It specifies CASSSALAGGNEQFF.

This clone was seen more than once but under ten times. This rearrangement joins TRBV7-2 to TRBJ2-7; 14 bases fit TRBD2. Trimming removed 0 bases from V and 5 bases from J; junction bases left unmatched: 15. From germline, CDR1 is SGHTA and CDR2 FQGNSA. This CDR3 has 20 residues. The CDR3 sequence is CASSLAPPTSGRAAIHEQYF. CDR3 DNA: TGTGCCAGCAGCTTAGCCCCGCCGACTAGCGGGAGGGCCGCTATACACGAGCAGTACTTC. The full variable domain, with the rest looked up from reference TRBV7-2 and TRBJ2-7, is GAGVSQSPSNKVTEKGKDVELRCDPISGHTALYWYRQSLGQGLEFLIYFQGNSAPDKSGLPSDRFSAERTGGSVSTLTIQRTQQEDSAVYLCASSLAPPTSGRAAIHEQYFGPGTRLTVT.

This rearrangement joins TRBV5-1 to TRBJ2-1; TRBD2 agrees at 12 bases. CDR3 length: 18 residues. Germline-derived CDR1 and CDR2 are SGHRS and YFSETQ. V dropped 4 bases and J dropped 5; count of bases not matched to a gene: 13. CDR3 amino acids: CASSRTSGEIWTNNEQFF. CDR3 DNA sequence: TGCGCCAGCAGCCGGACTAGCGGGGAAATATGGACGAACAATGAGCAGTTCTTC. Variable domain in full (rest from reference TRBV5-1 and TRBJ2-1): KAGVTQTPRYLIKTRGQQVTLSCSPISGHRSVSWYQQTPGQGLQFLFEYFSETQRNKGNFPGRFSGRQFSNSRSEMNVSTLELGDSALYLCASSRTSGEIWTNNEQFFGPGTRLTVL.

This chain links TRBV9 with TRBJ2-3; TRBD2 matches 8 bases. CDR3 size: 15 residues. Germline assignment: CDR1 SGDLS and CDR2 YYNGEE. The V segment lost 0 bases and the J segment 1 base; nucleotides outside the gene matches: 1. DNA for the CDR3: TGTGCCAGCAGCGTAGCGGGAGGGCGCACAGATACGCAGTATTTT. Protein: CASSVAGGRTDTQYF.

This sequence joins TRBV10-1 and TRBJ1-1; TRBD1 is a possible D gene (6 bases). The V end lost 2 bases, the J end lost 4 bases, and 14 bases lay between the germline ends. Germline lookup yields CDR1 WNHNN and CDR2 SYGVQD (reference sequence). This CDR3 region has 15 residues. In DNA, the CDR3 is TGCGCCAGCAGTGAGGAGAATACAGGGCGCACTGAAGCTTTCTTT. Its translation is CASSEENTGRTEAFF.

The CDR3: CAWSRVRSGNTIYF. For the CDR3, the DNA is TGTGCCTGGAGTCGGGTCCGCTCTGGAAACACCATATATTTT. This chain uses TRBV30 with TRBJ1-3; D is uncertain. Germline loops: CDR1 GTSNPN, CDR2 SVGIG (reference sequence). The CDR3 spans 14 residues. The V end lost 2 bases, the J end lost 0 bases, and 8 bases lay between the germline ends.

The rearrangement uses TRBV10-3 and TRBJ2-7, with 8 bases identical to TRBD2. Germline lookup yields CDR1 ENHRY and CDR2 SYGVKD. The CDR3 runs 15 residues. V shed 6 bases and J 2 bases; nucleotides not matched to a gene: 9. The DNA for the CDR3 is TGTGCCATCAGACTTGATAGCGGGACAACCTACGAGCAGTACTTC. Encoded protein: CAIRLDSGTTYEQYF.

The rearrangement uses TRBV4-1 and TRBJ2-7; 11 nucleotides agree with TRBD2. The CDR3 runs 19 residues. Germline trimming cut 0 bases from V and 0 bases from J; bases unmatched to any gene: 10. Germline values: CDR1 MGHRA, CDR2 YSYEKL. Written as DNA, the CDR3 is TGCGCCAGCAGCCAAGATCGACTAGCGGGGTTTCCAAGCTCCTACGAGCAGTACTTC. It translates to CASSQDRLAGFPSSYEQYF.

J is TRBJ1-2 and V is TRBV12-3 or TRBV12-4; 7 bases line up with TRBD1. This CDR3 spans 13 amino acids. J gave up 6 bases and V 5 bases, and 6 bases lay outside the gene matches. The CDR3, as DNA: TGTGCCAGCAGTGTAGGGACAGTTAATGGCTACACCTTC. Encoded protein: CASSVGTVNGYTF.

The chain has TRBV7-2 and TRBJ1-4; D possibly corresponds to TRBD1 (5 bases). CDR1 is SGHTA, CDR2 FQGNSA, per germline. The CDR3 totals 14 residues. V dropped 5 bases and J dropped 6 bases, with 13 bases sitting between them. This chain's CDR3 is CASSPKLGHEKLFF. CDR3 nucleotide sequence: TGTGCCAGCAGCCCTAAATTGGGACATGAAAAACTGTTTTTT.

The genes are TRBV5-6 and TRBJ1-5; TRBD1 aligns across 9 bases. CDR1 is SGHDT, CDR2 YYEEEE, per germline. Trimming cost V 4 bases and J 6 bases; bases outside gene matches: 5. CDR3 length: 14 residues. CDR3 region: CASSPGTGSQPQHF. CDR3 nucleotides: TGTGCCAGCAGCCCCGGGACAGGGAGTCAGCCCCAGCATTTT.

V and J are TRBV6-4 and TRBJ1-1; D is undetermined. Per the germline V gene, CDR1 is MRHNA and CDR2 is SNTAGT. The CDR3 length is 13 residues. V was trimmed by 3 bases and J by 1 base, leaving 6 bases between them. CDR3 bases: TGTGCCAGCAGTGAAAAGGAGAACACTGAAGCTTTCTTT. This encodes CASSEKENTEAFF.

The rearrangement joins TRBV7-8 to TRBJ2-7, with a tentative D call TRBD1 (5 bases). Germline assignment: CDR1 SGHVS and CDR2 FQNEAQ. V was pared by 5 bases and J by 5 bases, with 13 bases between. This CDR3 region has 13 residues. CDR3 in DNA: TGTGCCAGCAGCCCCAGGGTTACCCACGAGCAGTACTTC. This encodes CASSPRVTHEQYF.

The count of this clone is one. The sample contains more than one DNA sequence encoding this CDR3. V usage is TRBV12-3 or TRBV12-4 and J usage is TRBJ2-7; D remains ambiguous. The CDR3 covers 11 residues. Trimming cost V 6 bases and J 3 bases, with 6 bases left between them. CDR3 loop: CASSTLYEQYF. The CDR3, as DNA: TGTGCCAGCAGCACCCTCTACGAGCAGTACTTC.

The sample holds a few counts of this clone. The chain joins TRBV4-1 to TRBJ2-7, with TRBD2 as a possible D gene (5 bases). Germline CDR1 MGHRA, CDR2 YSYEKL. V was cut by 6 bases and J by 3 bases, with 12 bases left in between. There are 13 residues in the CDR3. In nucleotides, the CDR3 is TGCGCCAGCAGGGGAGTTGGGAACTACGAGCAGTACTTC. It specifies CASRGVGNYEQYF.

V gene TRBV19 combines with J gene TRBJ1-2, with unresolved D. Germline V lookup: CDR1 LNHDA, CDR2 SQIVND (reference sequence). This CDR3 contains 12 residues. Trimming took 8 bases from V and 6 from J, leaving 13 bases between them. CDR3 region: CASWAGVHGYTF. CDR3 coding DNA: TGTGCCAGTTGGGCCGGGGTTCATGGCTACACCTTC.

The chain combines TRBV3-1 (or the pseudogene TRBV3-2) with TRBJ2-7, with D hard to call. CDR1 and CDR2 (germline): LGHDT, YNNKEL (reference sequence). The CDR3 is made up of 11 amino acids. V was clipped by 8 bases and J by 5 bases, with 10 bases between them. CDR3 DNA sequence: TGTGCCAGCGGTGGAGCCCACGAGCAGTACTTC. Its translation: CASGGAHEQYF.

This chain links TRBV5-1 with TRBJ2-3; the match to TRBD2 covers 9 bases. The CDR3 has 17 residues. V was clipped by 0 bases and J by 0 bases; unmatched bases: 5. Germline V lookup: CDR1 SGHRS, CDR2 YFSETQ. The CDR3 loop reads CASSLDGRGGSTDTQYF. The CDR3 DNA reads as TGCGCCAGCAGCTTGGACGGGCGGGGGGGCAGCACAGATACGCAGTATTTT.